Below, 4 T cell receptor beta chains from the same sample are listed, as sequenced in a study of blood T cell repertoires in COVID-19. Sequencing was performed with immunoSEQ multiplex PCR; in TCRdb, only in-frame clones are kept and a portion is missing. The sample yields fewer than 150,000 clones, under 90% seen once. The material sequenced was peripheral blood. The receptors originated from a human donor in a cohort sampled during active COVID-19.

The gene calls are TRBV5-6 and TRBJ1-2; 7 bases map to TRBD1. CDR1 and CDR2 from the germline V gene are SGHDT and YYEEEE. Trimming cost V 5 bases and J 6 bases; bases outside gene matches: 10. The CDR3 runs to 14 residues. This chain's CDR3 is CASSPEGQYHGYTF. Here the CDR3 DNA reads TGTGCCAGCAGTCCGGAGGGACAGTATCATGGCTACACCTTC. The variable domain in full, completed from reference TRBV5-6 and TRBJ1-2, reads DAGVTQSPTHLIKTRGQQVTLRCSPKSGHDTVSWYQQALGQGPQFIFQYYEEEERQRGNFPDRFSGHQFPNYSSELNVNALLLGDSALYLCASSPEGQYHGYTFGSGTRLTVV.

This chain uses TRBV30 with TRBJ2-1; 8 bases map to TRBD2. V lost 5 bases, J lost 8 bases, and 14 bases stayed unmatched. The CDR3 spans 15 residues. From germline, CDR1 is GTSNPN and CDR2 SVGIG (reference sequence). The CDR3 spells CAWDRLAGTLDEQFF. The CDR3 DNA is TGTGCCTGGGACCGCCTAGCGGGTACCCTTGATGAGCAGTTCTTC.

This chain uses TRBV29-1 with TRBJ1-6; 9 bases are shared with TRBD1. V trimming: 6 bases; J trimming: 8 bases; junction bases outside the gene matches: 5. Germline assignment: CDR1 SQVTM and CDR2 ANQGSEA. This CDR3 is built from 13 residues. Written as DNA, the CDR3 is TGCAGCGTCCGGGACAGGGTGGATTCACCCCTCCACTTT. This codes for CSVRDRVDSPLHF.

CDR3 sequence (DNA): TGCAGCGTTGAAGTGGGCACCGGGAGCGAGCAGTACTTC. This translates into CSVEVGTGSEQYF. This chain links TRBV29-1 with TRBJ2-7, with D possibly matching TRBD2 (6 bases). Germline values: CDR1 SQVTM, CDR2 ANQGSEA. This CDR3 is built from 13 residues. V was clipped by 1 base and J by 6 bases, with 13 bases between them.